Presented here are 5 T cell receptor beta chains from one specimen sequenced in a study of blood T cell repertoires in COVID-19. Profiling relied on immunoSEQ multiplex PCR, and the TCRdb table lists in-frame clones only, not all of them. The profile covers roughly 100,000 clones, with about four fifths appearing a single time and roughly a tenth taken by the ten largest. The specimen was peripheral blood. These receptors all stem from a woman in her 70s with acute or convalescent COVID-19.

The genes are TRBV19 and TRBJ2-1; 10 bases map to TRBD2. Unmatched junction bases numbered 4, after V lost 1 base and J lost 7 bases. The germline V gene has CDR1 LNHDA and CDR2 SQIVND (reference sequence). The CDR3 loop spans 15 amino acids. The CDR3 reads CASSIAAGGPNEQFF. The CDR3 DNA reads as TGTGCCAGTAGTATAGCAGCGGGAGGGCCGAATGAGCAGTTCTTC.

V gene TRBV24-1 combines with J gene TRBJ1-2; D gene unclear. Germline lookup yields CDR1 KGHDR and CDR2 SFDVKD. V was cut by 5 bases and J by 3 bases, with 15 bases left in between. This CDR3 region has 15 residues. CDR3 bases: TGTGCCACCAGTGCGGGATCTGAGGGTTACTATGGCTACACCTTC. This translates into CATSAGSEGYYGYTF.

The rearrangement joins TRBV10-2 to TRBJ1-1; 11 bases fit TRBD1. CDR1 is WSHSY and CDR2 is SAAADI in the germline V gene. After removal of 7 bases from V and 3 bases from J, the junction contained 1 base not matched to a gene. The CDR3 contains 13 residues. The CDR3, as DNA: TGCGCCAGCACGGGACAGGGGGACACTGAAGCTTTCTTT. It is translated as CASTGQGDTEAFF.

This clone was observed a handful of times. This sequence joins TRBV11-2 and TRBJ1-4; 8 bases agree with TRBD1. V lost 4 bases, J lost 4 bases, and 8 bases stayed unmatched. Germline-derived CDR1 and CDR2 are SGHAT and FQNNGV. The CDR3 spans 16 residues. CDR3 protein: CASSSISRGHNEKLFF. The CDR3 region has the DNA TGTGCCAGCAGCTCCATCTCCAGGGGGCATAATGAAAAACTGTTTTTT.

This rearrangement joins TRBV30 to TRBJ1-4; 8 bases fit TRBD1. Germline V gives CDR1 GTSNPN, CDR2 SVGIG (reference sequence). V lost 1 base to trimming and J lost 6 bases; unmatched junction nucleotides: 1. The CDR3 extends over 13 amino acids. The CDR3 nucleotides are TGTGCCTGGAGTGGCAGGGGGCATGAAAAACTGTTTTTT. This sequence encodes CAWSGRGHEKLFF.